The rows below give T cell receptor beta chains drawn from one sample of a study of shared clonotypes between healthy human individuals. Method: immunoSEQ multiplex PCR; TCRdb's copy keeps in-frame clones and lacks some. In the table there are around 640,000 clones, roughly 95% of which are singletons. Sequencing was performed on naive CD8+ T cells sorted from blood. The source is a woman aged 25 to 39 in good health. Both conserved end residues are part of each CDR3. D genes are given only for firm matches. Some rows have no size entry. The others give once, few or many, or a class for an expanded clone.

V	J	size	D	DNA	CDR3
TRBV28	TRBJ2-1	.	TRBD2	TGTGCCAGCAGTAGCCTTAGGACTAGCGAGTACAATGAGCAGTTCTTC	CASSSLRTSEYNEQFF
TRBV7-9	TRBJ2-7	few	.	TGTGCCAGCAGCTCCCACCCAAGTGCTTGGGACGAGCAGTACTTC	CASSSHPSAWDEQYF
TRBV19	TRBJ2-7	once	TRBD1	TGTGCCAGTAGTATCCACAGGGGGGCTTCCTCCTACGAGCAGTACTTC	CASSIHRGASSYEQYF
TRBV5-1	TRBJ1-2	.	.	TGCGCCAGCAGCTCCTACGGCAAGGGATCCAACTATGGCTACACCTTC	CASSSYGKGSNYGYTF
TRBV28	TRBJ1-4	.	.	TGTGCCAGCAAATCGGGAGCAACTAATGAAAAACTGTTTTTT	CASKSGATNEKLFF
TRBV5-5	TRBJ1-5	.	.	TGTGCCAGCAGCTCAACCGGGACGCCGAGTAATAGCAATCAGCCCCAGCATTTT	CASSSTGTPSNSNQPQHF
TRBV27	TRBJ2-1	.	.	TGTGCCAGCAGTTTAGCCGGGAATGAGCAGTTCTTC	CASSLAGNEQFF
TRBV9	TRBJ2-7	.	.	TGTGCCAGCAGCGCACGGGCCGAGCCCTACGAGCAGTACTTC	CASSARAEPYEQYF
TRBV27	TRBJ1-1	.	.	TGTGCCAGCAGCAGCGGGGGACGAGGCACTGAAGCTTTCTTT	CASSSGGRGTEAFF
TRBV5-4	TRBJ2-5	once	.	TGTGCCAGCAGCCTGACCCCCCTAGAGACCCAGTACTTC	CASSLTPLETQYF
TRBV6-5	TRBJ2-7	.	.	TGTGCCAGCAGTTACTCCCCGGACAACTCCTACGAGCAGTACTTC	CASSYSPDNSYEQYF
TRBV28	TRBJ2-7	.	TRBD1	TGTGCCAGCAGTTTACCCCGCCGACAGGGGTCCTACGAGCAGTACTTC	CASSLPRRQGSYEQYF
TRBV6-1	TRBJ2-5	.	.	TGTGCCGGGGAGGAGCCTGACAGGCCCCGCCAGTACTTC	CAGEEPDRPRQYF
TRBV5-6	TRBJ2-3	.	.	TGTGCCAGCAGCTGGGTGGGGCACACAGATACGCAGTATTTT	CASSWVGHTDTQYF
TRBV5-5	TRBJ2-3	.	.	TGTGCCAGCGATAGGGGCTTGAGGAGTTCTGTAGATACGCAGTATTTT	CASDRGLRSSVDTQYF
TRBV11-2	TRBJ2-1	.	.	TGTGCCAGCCGTACTAGGGACAATGAGCAGTTCTTC	CASRTRDNEQFF
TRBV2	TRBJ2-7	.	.	TGTGCCAGCCGCGACCCAACCTACGAGCAGTACTTC	CASRDPTYEQYF
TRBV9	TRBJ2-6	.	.	TGTGCCAGCCATTCCAAACAAAGTCGGGCCAACGTCCTGACTTTC	CASHSKQSRANVLTF
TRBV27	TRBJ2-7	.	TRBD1	TGTGCCAGCAGTTTATCCGACCGAGACAGGGGTTGGTACGAGCAGTACTTC	CASSLSDRDRGWYEQYF
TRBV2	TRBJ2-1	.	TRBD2	TGTGCCAGCAGGGCACTAGCGGGAGGGCCCAGGACCAACTACAATGAGCAGTTCTTC	CASRALAGGPRTNYNEQFF
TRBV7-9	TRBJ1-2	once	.	TGTGCCAGCAGCTTATTCGGGTCCCAAGCTAACTATGGCTACACCTTC	CASSLFGSQANYGYTF
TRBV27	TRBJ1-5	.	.	TGTGCCAGCAGGGGCTTCAATCAGCCCCAGCATTTT	CASRGFNQPQHF
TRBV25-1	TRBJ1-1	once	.	TGTGCCAGCAGTGATCCCCCCGCTGAAGCTTTCTTT	CASSDPPAEAFF
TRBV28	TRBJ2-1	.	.	TGTGCCAGCAGTTTGGGGTTAGGGAGCTCCTACAATGAGCAGTTCTTC	CASSLGLGSSYNEQFF
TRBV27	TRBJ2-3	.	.	TGTGCCAGCAGTCCGGGCCGAAGGTCTAGCACAGATACGCAGTATTTT	CASSPGRRSSTDTQYF
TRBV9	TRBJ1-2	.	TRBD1	TGTGCCAGCAGCGAGACAGGGGCTGGCTACACCTTC	CASSETGAGYTF
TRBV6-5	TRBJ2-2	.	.	TGTGCCAGCAGTTACTCGGACCGCCGAACTGGGGAGCTGTTTTTT	CASSYSDRRTGELFF
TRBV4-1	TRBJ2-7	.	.	TGCGCCAGCAGCCAGGCAAACGAGCAGTACTTC	CASSQANEQYF
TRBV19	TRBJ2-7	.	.	TGTGCCAGTAGTCCCGGGTCGCCCCACGAGCAGTACTTC	CASSPGSPHEQYF
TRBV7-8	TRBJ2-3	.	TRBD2	TGTGCCAGCAGCACCCGACTAGCGGGAGAGGTAGATACGCAGTATTTT	CASSTRLAGEVDTQYF
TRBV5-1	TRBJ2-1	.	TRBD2	TGCGCCAGCAGCTTGGTTAGCCTAGCGGTCTCCTACAATGAGCAGTTCTTC	CASSLVSLAVSYNEQFF
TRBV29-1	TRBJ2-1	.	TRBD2	TGCAGCGTTGATGCTAGCGGAGGTTACAATGAGCAGTTCTTC	CSVDASGGYNEQFF
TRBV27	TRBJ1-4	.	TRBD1	TGTGCCAGCGGTTACAGGGGGCACCCCGAAAAACTGTTTTTT	CASGYRGHPEKLFF
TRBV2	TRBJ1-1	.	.	TGTGCCAGCCACCAAAACACTGAAGCTTTCTTT	CASHQNTEAFF
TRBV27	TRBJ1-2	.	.	TGTGCCAGCAGTTCAGAGTTAGCGGCCATCTATGGCTACACCTTC	CASSSELAAIYGYTF